Listed below are T cell receptor beta chains from one sample, sequenced in a study of blood T cell repertoires in COVID-19. Profiling relied on immunoSEQ multiplex PCR, and the TCRdb table lists in-frame clones only, not all of them. The sample carries about 250,000 clones, around 82% recorded once. The sample comprised peripheral blood. All receptors derive from a man in his fifties with active or convalescent COVID-19. CDR3s include the opening cysteine and the closing phenylalanine or tryptophan. Fields, in order: D gene, V gene, J gene, clone size, CDR3 DNA, CDR3 protein. D genes are given only for firm matches. Only some rows state a clone size, as once, few, many or a class for expanded clones.

.	TRBV2	TRBJ1-5	.	TGTGCCAGCAGTGTGGGGAGGGGGGTCCAGACTAATCAGCCCCAGCATTTT	CASSVGRGVQTNQPQHF
TRBD1	TRBV4-1	TRBJ1-5	.	TGCGCCAGCAGCCCAATCACAGGGGCCCCGAATCAGCCCCAGCATTTT	CASSPITGAPNQPQHF
.	TRBV6-5	TRBJ1-6	.	TGTGCCAGCAGCCCAAGACAGGTGAATTCACCCCTCCACTTT	CASSPRQVNSPLHF
.	TRBV2	TRBJ2-7	once	TGTGCCAGCACTGCCCGCAGGTTATCCTACGAGCAGTACTTC	CASTARRLSYEQYF
.	TRBV5-5	TRBJ1-1	few	TGTGCCAGCAGCTTGGTATCAGGACAAACTGAAGCTTTCTTT	CASSLVSGQTEAFF
TRBD2	TRBV5-4	TRBJ2-7	.	TGTGCCAGCAGCCGAGCGGGGGGGCCCGACGAGCAGTACTTC	CASSRAGGPDEQYF
TRBD2	TRBV29-1	TRBJ2-3	.	TGCAGCGTTGAAGATCTTCCCATGGCTAGCGGGGGAGGTACAGATACGCAGTATTTT	CSVEDLPMASGGGTDTQYF
.	TRBV3-1/TRBV3-2	TRBJ1-1	.	TGTGCCAGCAGCCACCGGGGGAGGTACACTGAAGCTTTCTTT	CASSHRGRYTEAFF
TRBD1	TRBV2	TRBJ2-1	few	TGTGCCAGCAGTGAAGAGGGACAGATCTCCTACAATGAGCAGTTCTTC	CASSEEGQISYNEQFF
TRBD1	TRBV7-6	TRBJ2-1	.	TGTGCCAGCAGCTTAATCGGGACAGGGGCTCATGAGCAGTTCTTC	CASSLIGTGAHEQFF
TRBD2	TRBV3-1/TRBV3-2	TRBJ2-7	few	TGTGCCACCAAGCGGGGAAGCTCCTACGAGCAGTACTTC	CATKRGSSYEQYF
TRBD1	TRBV14	TRBJ1-3	.	TGTGCCAGCAGCCAAGAGGTGCGGACAGGGGACGGAAACACCATATATTTT	CASSQEVRTGDGNTIYF
TRBD1	TRBV18	TRBJ1-3	.	TGTGCCAGCTCACCGTGGGACAGGGGCGTTGGAAACACCATATATTTT	CASSPWDRGVGNTIYF
.	TRBV2	TRBJ1-5	.	TGTGCCAGCAGGATGGGGCTTAGCAATCAGCCCCAGCATTTT	CASRMGLSNQPQHF
TRBD2	TRBV7-3	TRBJ2-3	once	TGTGCCAGCAGCTCTGGACTAGCGGCTAGCACAGATACGCAGTATTTT	CASSSGLAASTDTQYF
TRBD2	TRBV7-9	TRBJ2-5	.	TGTGCCAGCAGCTTAACGGCGGGGGGGCGAGAGACCCAGTACTTC	CASSLTAGGRETQYF
TRBD1	TRBV18	TRBJ1-2	.	TGTGCCAGCTCACCACAGCTAGCAGGGGGAACTTCTAACTATGGCTACACCTTC	CASSPQLAGGTSNYGYTF
TRBD2	TRBV7-3	TRBJ2-1	few	TGTGCCAGCAGTAGGACTAGCGGGGCTTACAATGAGCAGTTCTTC	CASSRTSGAYNEQFF
TRBD1	TRBV6-5	TRBJ2-1	.	TGTGCCAGCAGGCGGGGGACAGGGGATTACAATGAGCAGTTCTTC	CASRRGTGDYNEQFF
TRBD1	TRBV15	TRBJ2-1	.	TGTGCCACCAGCAGAGATTCCGGGACAGGGAATGAGCAGTTCTTC	CATSRDSGTGNEQFF
TRBD2	TRBV27	TRBJ2-3	.	TGTGCCAGCAGTTTATACAGCGGGGGGGAACACACAGATACGCAGTATTTT	CASSLYSGGEHTDTQYF
TRBD2	TRBV7-8	TRBJ2-3	.	TGTGCCAGCAGCTTAGTTAGCGGGAGTCCCACAGATACGCAGTATTTT	CASSLVSGSPTDTQYF
.	TRBV28	TRBJ2-7	.	TGTGCCAGCAGCCGCCTGCGGTCGGGCGAGCAGTACTTC	CASSRLRSGEQYF
.	TRBV5-4	TRBJ2-3	.	TGTGCCAGCAGCGGGGGACTGTTTGGTAGCGATACGCAGTATTTT	CASSGGLFGSDTQYF
.	TRBV7-3	TRBJ2-5	.	TGTGCCAGCAGCCAGGGAAACCAAGAGACCCAGTACTTC	CASSQGNQETQYF
.	TRBV30	TRBJ2-5	once	TGTGCCTGGATCCCTAGACGGGTTCCCTCCAGGAGGTTCCAAGAGACCCAGTACTTC	CAWIPRRVPSRRFQETQYF
.	TRBV5-6	TRBJ1-1	once	TGTGCCAGCAGCGCGGGACCGAACACTGAAGCTTTCTTT	CASSAGPNTEAFF
.	TRBV13	TRBJ1-3	.	TGTGCCAGCAGCATATCAGGCACCTCTGGAAACACCATATATTTT	CASSISGTSGNTIYF
TRBD1	TRBV5-1	TRBJ2-2	few	TGCGCCACCAAGGACAGGGGCAACACCGGGGAGCTGTTTTTT	CATKDRGNTGELFF
.	TRBV20-1	TRBJ1-5	few	TGCAGTGCTAGTCCAGGGTATAGCAATCAGCCCCAGCATTTT	CSASPGYSNQPQHF
TRBD2	TRBV5-4	TRBJ2-3	.	TGTGCCAGCAGCCCCAGCGGGGGGGGGATAGATACGCAGTATTTT	CASSPSGGGIDTQYF
TRBD2	TRBV7-9	TRBJ2-5	.	TGTGCCAGCAGCCCCCCGGGAGGGGAGACCCAGTACTTC	CASSPPGGETQYF
.	TRBV2	TRBJ2-3	.	TGTGCCAGCGTGAGGGGGTTAACTTACACAGATACGCAGTATTTT	CASVRGLTYTDTQYF
.	TRBV28	TRBJ1-4	.	TGTGCCAGCACCCGGCAGGGAGGGGGTGAAAAACTGTTTTTT	CASTRQGGGEKLFF
.	TRBV4-1	TRBJ1-2	.	TGCGCCAGCAGCCAACTCTATTCCCTCAGTTTCGGGAACTATGGCTACACCTTC	CASSQLYSLSFGNYGYTF
.	TRBV7-2	TRBJ1-2	.	TGTGCCAGCAGCTTAGAACAGGGTGGTGGCTACACCTTC	CASSLEQGGGYTF
.	TRBV5-1	TRBJ2-5	.	TGCGCCAGCAGCTTGAGAGGCCACCAAGAGACCCAGTACTTC	CASSLRGHQETQYF
.	TRBV3-1/TRBV3-2	TRBJ2-2	.	TGTGCCAGCGGGTGGCGGGGGAACACCGGGGAGCTGTTTTTT	CASGWRGNTGELFF
.	TRBV6-2/TRBV6-3	TRBJ1-1	.	TGTGCCAGCAGTTACGCCCTCCATAGTGAAGCTTTCTTT	CASSYALHSEAFF
.	TRBV5-6	TRBJ2-7	few	TGTGCCAGCAGCCCCATAACTACCCCCTACGAGCAGTACTTC	CASSPITTPYEQYF
.	TRBV21-1	TRBJ2-5	.	TGTGCCAGCAGCACGGGGACAGGGTGCCAAGAGACCCAGTACTTC	CASSTGTGCQETQYF
TRBD1	TRBV19	TRBJ1-5	.	TGTGCCAGTAGTATAGGGATACACAGGGGAAGCAATCAGCCCCAGCATTTT	CASSIGIHRGSNQPQHF
TRBD2	TRBV4-1	TRBJ2-3	.	TGCGCCAGCAGCCCTAGACTAGCGGGGGAAATAGATACGCAGTATTTT	CASSPRLAGEIDTQYF
.	TRBV3-1/TRBV3-2	TRBJ1-2	few	TGTGCCAGCAGCTTTCGCCGGGACACCCCTAACTATGGCTACACCTTC	CASSFRRDTPNYGYTF